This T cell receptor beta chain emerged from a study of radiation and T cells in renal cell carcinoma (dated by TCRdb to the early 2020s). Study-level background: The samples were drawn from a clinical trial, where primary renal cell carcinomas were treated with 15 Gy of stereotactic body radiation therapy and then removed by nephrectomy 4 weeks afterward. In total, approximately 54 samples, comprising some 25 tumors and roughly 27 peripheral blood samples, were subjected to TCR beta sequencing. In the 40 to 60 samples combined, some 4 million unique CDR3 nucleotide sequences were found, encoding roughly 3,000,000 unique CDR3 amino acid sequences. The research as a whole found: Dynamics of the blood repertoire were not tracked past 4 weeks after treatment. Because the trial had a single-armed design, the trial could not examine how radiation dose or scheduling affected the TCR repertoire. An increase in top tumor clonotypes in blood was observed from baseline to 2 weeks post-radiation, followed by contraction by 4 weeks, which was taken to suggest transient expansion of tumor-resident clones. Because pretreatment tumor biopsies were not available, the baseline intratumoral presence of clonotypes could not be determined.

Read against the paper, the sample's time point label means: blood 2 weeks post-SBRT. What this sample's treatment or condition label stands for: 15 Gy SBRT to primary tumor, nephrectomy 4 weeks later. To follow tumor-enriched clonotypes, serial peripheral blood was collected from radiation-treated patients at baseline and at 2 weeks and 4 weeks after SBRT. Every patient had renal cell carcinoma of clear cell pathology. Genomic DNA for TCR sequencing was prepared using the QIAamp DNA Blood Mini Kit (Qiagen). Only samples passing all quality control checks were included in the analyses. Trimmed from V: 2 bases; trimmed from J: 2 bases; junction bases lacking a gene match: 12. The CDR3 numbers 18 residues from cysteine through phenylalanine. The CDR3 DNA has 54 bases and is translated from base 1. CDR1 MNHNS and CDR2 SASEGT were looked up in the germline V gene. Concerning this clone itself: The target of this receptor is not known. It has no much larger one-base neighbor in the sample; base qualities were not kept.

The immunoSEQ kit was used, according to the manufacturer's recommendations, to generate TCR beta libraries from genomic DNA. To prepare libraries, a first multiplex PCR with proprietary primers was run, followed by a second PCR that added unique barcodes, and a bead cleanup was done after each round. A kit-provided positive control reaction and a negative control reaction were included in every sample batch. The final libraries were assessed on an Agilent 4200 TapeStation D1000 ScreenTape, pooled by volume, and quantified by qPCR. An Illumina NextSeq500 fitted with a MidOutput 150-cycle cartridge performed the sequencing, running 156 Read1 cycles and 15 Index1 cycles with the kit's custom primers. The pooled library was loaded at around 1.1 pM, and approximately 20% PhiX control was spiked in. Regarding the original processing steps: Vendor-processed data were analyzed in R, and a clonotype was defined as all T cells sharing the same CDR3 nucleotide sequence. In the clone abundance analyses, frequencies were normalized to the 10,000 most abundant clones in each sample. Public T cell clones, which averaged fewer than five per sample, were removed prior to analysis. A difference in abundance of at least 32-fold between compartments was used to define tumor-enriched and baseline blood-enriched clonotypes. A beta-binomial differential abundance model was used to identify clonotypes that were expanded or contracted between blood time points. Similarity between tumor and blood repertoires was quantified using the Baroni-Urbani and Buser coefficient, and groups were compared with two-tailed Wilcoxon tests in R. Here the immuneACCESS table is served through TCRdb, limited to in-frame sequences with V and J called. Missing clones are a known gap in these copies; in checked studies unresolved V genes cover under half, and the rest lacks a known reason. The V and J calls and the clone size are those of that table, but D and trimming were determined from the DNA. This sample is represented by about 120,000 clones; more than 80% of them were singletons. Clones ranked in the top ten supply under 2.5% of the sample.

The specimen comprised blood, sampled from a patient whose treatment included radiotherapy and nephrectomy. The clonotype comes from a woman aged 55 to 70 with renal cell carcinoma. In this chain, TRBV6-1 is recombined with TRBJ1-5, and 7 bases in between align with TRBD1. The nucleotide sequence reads TGTGCCAGCAGTGAATACAGGGGATTCCGTGGAGGCAATCAGCCCCAGCATTTT. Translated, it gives CASSEYRGFRGGNQPQHF.